A single sample is the source of the 28 T cell receptor beta chains below, sequenced in a study of cytomegalovirus exposure and HLA in healthy donors (dated by TCRdb to about 2017). The library relied on the immunoSEQ multiplex PCR assay. The multiplex PCR relied on a mix of 60 forward primers for TCR Vbeta segments and 13 reverse primers for TCR Jbeta segments. As stored in TCRdb, this immuneACCESS dataset retains in-frame rearrangements with V and J assigned. A fraction of the clones does not appear; measured against another copy, unresolved V genes explain less than half of the discrepancy, and the remainder lacks a known reason. Here the sample has 120,000 or so clones; around 80% occur a single time. The top ten clonotypes cover about 10% of the sample. Sequencing was done on a sample of PBMCs. These receptors originate from a female donor in good health and CMV-seropositive.

CDR3 DNA: TGTGCCAGCAGCGTTGGGGGGGGGCCCTACGAGCAGTACTTC. Encoded protein: CASSVGGGPYEQYF. The chain carries TRBV7-2 and TRBJ2-7; maybe TRBD2 (7 bases). The CDR3 has 14 residues. From germline, CDR1 is SGHTA and CDR2 FQGNSA. V lost 5 bases and J 2 bases, leaving 13 bases between the germline ends.

Here the CDR3 DNA reads TGTGCCAGCAGCTCGCGAGGGGGGGCCGGTACGGAGACCCAGTACTTC. This gives the protein CASSSRGGAGTETQYF. The J gene is TRBJ2-5, the V gene TRBV11-3; possibly TRBD2 for D (7 bases). From germline, CDR1 is SGHNT and CDR2 YENEEA. Trimming stripped 4 bases from V and 5 bases from J, with 20 bases between. The CDR3 contains 16 residues.

V usage is TRBV27 and J usage is TRBJ2-3, with D perhaps matching TRBD2 (5 bases). The germline gives CDR1 MNHEY, CDR2 SMNVEV (reference sequence). V lost 4 bases and J lost 0, with 14 bases in between. This CDR3 is 16 amino acids long. The CDR3 is CASSWRPGVSTDTQYF. CDR3 bases: TGTGCCAGCAGTTGGAGGCCCGGGGTGAGCACAGATACGCAGTATTTT.

The rearrangement joins TRBV9 to TRBJ2-5; TRBD2 might be the D (7 bases). Per germline, CDR1 SGDLS and CDR2 YYNGEE. V was cut by 7 bases and J by 3 bases, with 13 bases left in between. CDR3 size: 13 residues. CDR3 coding DNA: TGTGCCAGCGGGGGCGGGGGCAAAGAGACCCAGTACTTC. It is translated as CASGGGGKETQYF.

This chain links TRBV2 with TRBJ1-5; a weak D match, TRBD1 (6 bases). The CDR3 has 14 residues. Between the trimmed V and J ends, which lost 1 base and 11 bases, there was a span of 15 bases. Germline CDR1 reads SNHLY; CDR2 reads FYNNEI. The CDR3 sequence: CASSEGGGGRSQHF. The CDR3 DNA reads as TGTGCCAGCAGTGAAGGGGGTGGGGGCCGATCCCAGCATTTT.

This clone was found a few times. This chain connects TRBV4-2 to TRBJ2-1; possibly TRBD2 for D (5 bases). CDR1 and CDR2 (germline): LGHNA, YNFKEQ. V lost 1 base and J 8 bases, leaving 12 bases between the germline ends. The CDR3 extends over 14 amino acids. The CDR3 DNA sequence: TGTGCCAGCAGCCAAGGTGGGGAGCAGGATGAGCAGTTCTTC. This codes for CASSQGGEQDEQFF.

The chain joins TRBV9 to TRBJ1-4; tentative D call: TRBD1 (6 bases). Germline V lookup: CDR1 SGDLS, CDR2 YYNGEE. CDR3 length equals 15 residues. Trimming shortened V by 3 bases and J by 0 bases, and 9 bases separated the two germline ends. The CDR3: CASSARTATNEKLFF. CDR3 nucleotides: TGTGCCAGCAGCGCCCGGACAGCAACTAATGAAAAACTGTTTTTT. The whole variable domain, filled in from reference TRBV9 and TRBJ1-4, reads DSGVTQTPKHLITATGQRVTLRCSPRSGDLSVYWYQQSLDQGLQFLIQYYNGEERAKGNILERFSAQQFPDLHSELNLSSLELGDSALYFCASSARTATNEKLFFGSGTQLSVL.

J is TRBJ1-2 and V is TRBV19, with TRBD1 as a possible D gene (6 bases). V shed 3 bases and J shed 6 bases, with 20 bases lying between them. The CDR3 spans 16 residues. CDR1 and CDR2 from the germline V gene are LNHDA and SQIVND (reference sequence). The CDR3 nucleotides read TGTGCCAGTAGTATGGGGACAATCCTGGATAAACATGGCTACACCTTC. Its protein is CASSMGTILDKHGYTF.

This clone has a single count. The rearrangement links TRBV25-1 to TRBJ2-5, with TRBD2 matching over 12 bases. Germline values: CDR1 MGHDK, CDR2 SYGVNS. J was trimmed by 4 bases and V by 5 bases; bases with no gene match: 5. This CDR3 is built from 15 residues. The CDR3 sequence is CASSPLAGGGETQYF. The CDR3 DNA reads TGTGCCAGCAGTCCCCTAGCGGGGGGGGGAGAGACCCAGTACTTC.

The V call is TRBV10-3, the J call TRBJ2-3, with 7 bases lining up with TRBD2. The CDR3 loop spans 14 amino acids. Losses at the gene ends were 11 bases for V and 2 bases for J; bases not matched to a gene: 10. Germline V gene data show CDR1 as ENHRY and CDR2 as SYGVKD. The CDR3 is CAASGRGVTDTQYF. The DNA for the CDR3 is TGTGCCGCCTCGGGACGGGGGGTCACAGATACGCAGTATTTT.

The genes are TRBV11-1 and TRBJ1-1; D is possibly TRBD1 (5 bases). The V and J ends lost 3 bases and 2 bases respectively, with 13 bases between them. Germline assignment: CDR1 SGHAT and CDR2 FQDESV (reference sequence). The CDR3 is 15 residues long. CDR3 region: CASSLGLAVNTEAFF. For the CDR3, the DNA is TGTGCCAGCAGCTTGGGGCTTGCCGTAAACACTGAAGCTTTCTTT.

A remark on this clone: Distinct nucleotide sequences in the sample also encode this CDR3. The chain combines TRBV7-9 with TRBJ2-5; 8 bases match TRBD1. J lost 5 bases, V lost 3 bases, and 8 bases had no gene match. This CDR3 has 15 residues. The germline gives CDR1 SEHNR, CDR2 FQNEAQ (reference sequence). CDR3 nucleotides: TGTGCCAGCAGCTTGGGGACAGGACTTCAGGAGACCCAGTACTTC. Protein sequence: CASSLGTGLQETQYF.

This clone occurred once. This sequence joins TRBV7-3 and TRBJ1-1; TRBD1 matches 11 bases. Germline V gene data show CDR1 as SGHTA and CDR2 as FQGTGA. After removal of 5 bases from V and 7 bases from J, the junction contained 9 bases not matched to a gene. This CDR3 region has 15 residues. The CDR3 loop is CASSPLGQGGGEAFF. CDR3 nucleotide sequence: TGTGCCAGCAGCCCCCTGGGACAGGGGGGGGGTGAAGCTTTCTTT.

V is TRBV30 and J is TRBJ2-1; TRBD1 matches at 10 bases. V lost 6 bases, J lost 9 bases, and 8 bases stayed unmatched. This CDR3 contains 13 residues. Germline V lookup: CDR1 GTSNPN, CDR2 SVGIG (reference sequence). The DNA of the CDR3 is TGTGCCTGTTCCGGGACAGGGGAATTTGAGCAGTTCTTC. Its protein is CACSGTGEFEQFF.

The chain joins TRBV5-6 to TRBJ1-6; the match to TRBD1 covers 10 bases. This CDR3 comprises 12 residues. The V segment lost 7 bases and the J segment 9 bases; nucleotides outside the gene matches: 1. The germline CDR1 and CDR2 sequences are SGHDT and YYEEEE. CDR3 bases: TGTGCCAGCGGGACAGGGGTTTCACCCCTCCACTTT. As protein: CASGTGVSPLHF.

CDR3 in DNA: TGTGCCAGCAGTTTACCCCGCTCAAATCAACTAGCCAAAAACATTCAGTACTTC. It is translated as CASSLPRSNQLAKNIQYF. The V gene is TRBV27, the J gene TRBJ2-4; D gene unclear. CDR1 and CDR2 (germline): MNHEY, SMNVEV (reference sequence). Deletions cut 2 bases from V and 0 bases from J, with 17 bases between. The CDR3 contains 18 residues.

The chain links TRBV5-1 to TRBJ1-6; the D is unclear. Between the trimmed V and J ends, which lost 4 bases and 7 bases, there was a span of 15 bases. This CDR3 is built from 15 residues. Germline V CDR1 and CDR2: SGHRS, YFSETQ. The DNA of the CDR3 is TGCGCCAGCAGCCCCGTCGGGTATCAGAATTCACCCCTCCACTTT. Translating gives CASSPVGYQNSPLHF.

The J gene is TRBJ2-1, the V gene TRBV12-5; 7 bases are a match to TRBD1. The CDR3 is 17 amino acids. After removal of 1 base from V and 2 bases from J, the junction contained 8 bases not matched to a gene. Germline CDR1 LGHNT, CDR2 FRNRAP. The CDR3 bases are TGTGCTAGTGGTTTGGGGATAGGGACAGTCGCCTACAATGAGCAGTTCTTC. The encoded protein is CASGLGIGTVAYNEQFF.

The rearrangement uses TRBV5-1 and TRBJ2-2; 8 bases align to TRBD2. CDR3 length: 17 amino acids. Germline trimming cut 3 bases from V and 4 bases from J; bases unmatched to any gene: 11. The germline gives CDR1 SGHRS, CDR2 YFSETQ. CDR3 amino acids: CASSSSFTGTSTGELFF. For the CDR3, the DNA is TGCGCCAGCAGCTCTTCCTTCACAGGGACTAGCACCGGGGAGCTGTTTTTT.

This clone came up a few times. This rearrangement joins TRBV6-5 to TRBJ2-1, with D perhaps matching TRBD1 (6 bases). V lost 0 bases, J lost 8 bases, and 11 bases lay in between. Germline CDR1 reads MNHEY; CDR2 reads SVGAGI. The CDR3 totals 14 residues. The CDR3 protein is CASSYSGGSYEQFF. CDR3 DNA sequence: TGTGCCAGCAGTTACTCAGGGGGTAGCTATGAGCAGTTCTTC.

V usage is TRBV7-9 and J usage is TRBJ2-7, with TRBD2 as a possible D gene (7 bases). The CDR3 runs to 16 residues. CDR1 and CDR2 (germline): SEHNR, FQNEAQ (reference sequence). V was clipped by 2 bases and J by 5 bases, with 19 bases between them. CDR3 bases: TGTGCCAGCAGCTTATTCGGCGGGGGCCCTTTCCACGAGCAGTACTTC. This gives the protein CASSLFGGGPFHEQYF.

The V and J genes are TRBV5-4 and TRBJ1-2; TRBD1 might be the D (5 bases). This CDR3 is built from 13 residues. Trimming removed 4 bases from V and 4 bases from J, with 11 bases in between. CDR1 SGHNT and CDR2 YYREEE come from the germline V gene (reference sequence). CDR3 sequence: CASSTDRTYGYTF. The CDR3 DNA sequence: TGTGCCAGCAGCACCGACAGAACCTATGGCTACACCTTC.

The chain is built from TRBV2 and TRBJ2-5, with a tentative D call TRBD1 (5 bases). The CDR3 is 12 amino acids. The V end was cut by 4 bases, the J end by 4 bases, with 7 bases between. The germline gives CDR1 SNHLY, CDR2 FYNNEI. DNA for the CDR3: TGTGCCAGCAGTGGGGGCTCAGAGACCCAGTACTTC. The encoded protein is CASSGGSETQYF. Supplemented by reference TRBV2 and TRBJ2-5, the full variable domain reads EPEVTQTPSHQVTQMGQEVILRCVPISNHLYFYWYRQILGQKVEFLVSFYNNEISEKSEIFDDQFSVERPDGSNFTLKIRSTKLEDSAMYFCASSGGSETQYFGPGTRLLVL.

The J gene is TRBJ1-2, the V gene TRBV5-8, with D perhaps TRBD1 (5 bases). The CDR3 is 14 amino acids. V shed 0 bases and J shed 8 bases, with 14 bases lying between them. The germline V gene has CDR1 SGHTS and CDR2 YDEGEE. CDR3 nucleotide sequence: TGTGCCAGCAGCTTGGGACAGATGAGATTCGGCTACACCTTC. Its protein product is CASSLGQMRFGYTF.

The chain recombines TRBV7-8 with TRBJ1-6; 7 nucleotides align to TRBD1. This CDR3 has 17 amino acids. V was clipped by 6 bases and J by 4 bases; unmatched bases: 12. Looked up from germline, CDR1 is SGHVS and CDR2 is FQNEAQ. CDR3 residues: CASRFGTDLTYNSPLHF. Here the CDR3 DNA reads TGTGCCAGCAGGTTCGGGACAGACCTCACTTATAATTCACCCCTCCACTTT. Full variable domain (missing parts from reference TRBV7-8 and TRBJ1-6): GAGVSQSPRYKVAKRGQDVALRCDPISGHVSLFWYQQALGQGPEFLTYFQNEAQLDKSGLPSDRFFAERPEGSVSTLKIQRTQQEDSAVYLCASRFGTDLTYNSPLHFGNGTRLTVT.

The chain carries TRBV6-1 and TRBJ1-1; D may be TRBD1 (6 bases). The V and J ends lost 7 bases and 5 bases respectively, with 14 bases between them. CDR3 length: 13 residues. The germline CDR1 and CDR2 sequences are MNHNS and SASEGT. DNA of the CDR3: TGTGCCAGCACTATGACAGGACAGACTGAAGCTTTCTTT. Its protein product is CASTMTGQTEAFF.

The chain carries TRBV10-3 and TRBJ1-3; D gene unclear. This CDR3 spans 15 amino acids. Trimming took 3 bases from V and 0 from J, leaving 9 bases between them. Germline loops: CDR1 ENHRY, CDR2 SYGVKD. This CDR3 is CAISDYTSSGNTIYF. Written as DNA, the CDR3 is TGTGCCATCAGTGATTACACCTCCTCTGGAAACACCATATATTTT.

The V and J genes are TRBV7-8 and TRBJ2-7; tentative D call: TRBD2 (5 bases). The CDR3 extends over 14 amino acids. Per germline, CDR1 SGHVS and CDR2 FQNEAQ. V lost 5 bases and J lost 1, with 12 bases in between. CDR3 DNA sequence: TGTGCCAGCAGCATCCCGGACTCTTCCTACGAGCAGTACTTC. Translated: CASSIPDSSYEQYF.